Reported below is one T cell receptor beta chain. Antigen: not known. Measured with immunoSEQ multiplex PCR; TCRdb has only the in-frame clones, and not every one. The sample includes some 45,000 clones, 70% to 90% of them seen just once. Germline CDR1 and CDR2: SGHRS and YFSETQ. V was pared by 4 bases and J by 3 bases, with 13 bases between. The CDR3 is made up of 14 amino acids. These data originate in a study of OX40 agonist ivuxolimab in advanced cancers. Study results and limitations: CD8+ T cells showed, on average, more clonal expansion than CD4+ cells.

Peripheral blood came from all dose cohorts at three timepoints. This specimen was CD4+ or CD8+ T cells sorted from blood, taken in a trial of the OX40 agonist ivuxolimab. The sequence came from an adult with an advanced solid tumor such as melanoma, head and neck, liver or kidney cancer. The gene calls are TRBV5-1 and TRBJ1-2; D is uncertain. The CDR3 is CASSPGPGHYGYTF. The CDR3 DNA follows: TGCGCCAGCAGCCCCGGGCCCGGGCACTATGGCTACACCTTC.